The rows below give T cell receptor beta chains drawn from one sample of a study of vaccination and CD4 T cells after COVID-19. Each CDR3 protein gets one entry after TCRdb re-called the PCR reads with MiXCR. The sample records more than 15,000 distinct CDR3 sequences, approximately 40% being singletons. These receptors' antigens are unknown. The specimen was CD4+ T cells from blood, cultured in vitro, collected after SARS-CoV-2 vaccination. These receptors came from a human donor who had recovered from COVID-19. CDR3s leave out the opening cysteine and the closing phenylalanine or tryptophan. Expanded clones are given a class, and other clones once, few, many or no size at all.

v_gene	abundance	j_gene	CDR3aa
TRBV5-1	.	TRBJ1-1	ASSSGTGQMNTEAF
TRBV19	few	TRBJ2-7	ASSIVGLTYEQY
TRBV10-3	.	TRBJ1-3	AISSGEIPGNTIY
TRBV7-2	.	TRBJ2-7	ASSFDTLSYEQY
TRBV20-1	.	TRBJ1-2	SARNNYGYT
TRBV6-2/TRBV6-3	few	TRBJ1-2	ASSDRVYGYT
TRBV7-2	few	TRBJ2-1	ASSLYGSGINEQF
TRBV12-3/TRBV12-4	.	TRBJ1-2	ASRSDGPNYT
TRBV6-2/TRBV6-3	.	TRBJ1-1	ASRTGTQVQMNTEAF
TRBV30	.	TRBJ1-1	ACEKDRGDTEAF
TRBV11-3	.	TRBJ1-3	ASSPRTGYGNTIY
TRBV10-2	once	TRBJ1-5	ASSDGTGYSNQPQH
TRBV12-3/TRBV12-4	.	TRBJ2-3	ASTLTVGTDTQY
TRBV19	.	TRBJ1-2	ASRDRGLDYGYT
TRBV19	.	TRBJ1-3	ASSIGQGNTIY
TRBV29-1	.	TRBJ2-1	SVVLVNEQF
TRBV6-4	.	TRBJ2-1	ASSTGTGSYNEQF